A single sample is the source of the 24 T cell receptor beta chains below, sequenced in a study of neurological immune-mediated disorders. TCRdb ran MiXCR on the 5' RACE reads and lists one entry per CDR3 protein. Counted here are about 46,000 distinct CDR3 sequences, about a tenth occurring once; the ten biggest clones make up less than 6%. The sequenced material came from PBMCs. Receptors originate from a man aged 70 or older with HTLV-1-associated myelopathy (HAM/TSP).

This clonotype occurred many times. The chain couples TRBV12-3 or TRBV12-4 to TRBJ2-1; no firm D call. The ends were cut back, 7 bases at V and 0 bases at J, with 13 bases in the middle. The CDR3 sequence is 15 residues long. The CDR3 here is CASIGIPSSYNEQFF. DNA of the CDR3: TGTGCCAGCATAGGCATTCCCAGCTCCTACAATGAGCAGTTCTTC.

In its sample, this clonotype was seen many times. The chain recombines TRBV28 with TRBJ2-4, with no clear D. Trimming removed 6 bases at V and 0 bases at J, with 6 bases between. The CDR3 has 13 residues. Germline assignment: CDR1 MDHEN and CDR2 SYDVKM. CDR3 loop: CASSQLAKNIQYF. The CDR3, as DNA: TGTGCCAGCAGCCAACTAGCCAAAAACATTCAGTACTTC.

For this clonotype: This clone may be a read error of a much larger clone one base away. The genes are TRBV12-3 or TRBV12-4 and TRBJ2-7; D ambiguous. CDR3 length equals 12 residues. Deletions cut 7 bases from V and 7 bases from J, with 14 bases between. As DNA, the CDR3 is TGTGCCAGCAACCACAATGAGGATGAGCAGTACTTC. It translates to CASNHNEDEQYF.

This clonotype has a count of ten or more. The rearrangement joins TRBV28 to TRBJ2-6, with TRBD2 matching over 10 bases. Germline assignment: CDR1 MDHEN and CDR2 SYDVKM. The length of the CDR3 is 18 residues. The trim removed 6 bases at V and 5 bases at J, leaving 13 bases unmatched. CDR3 residues: CASSQGASGSVRANVLTF. The CDR3 coding sequence is TGTGCCAGCAGCCAAGGGGCTAGCGGGAGTGTAAGGGCCAACGTCCTGACTTTC.

This clonotype was counted at least ten times. The chain employs TRBV5-1 and TRBJ2-1, with 14 bases lining up with TRBD2. J lost 9 bases, V lost 5 bases, and 4 bases had no gene match. Germline-derived CDR1 and CDR2 are SGHRS and YFSETQ. The CDR3 has 14 amino acids. DNA for the CDR3: TGCGCCAGCAGGGGGACTAGCGGGAGAGGTGAGCAGTTCTTC. Amino acids: CASRGTSGRGEQFF.

This clonotype was observed at least ten times. The chain links TRBV5-1 to TRBJ2-7; TRBD2 matches at 9 bases. This CDR3 comprises 15 residues. V gave up 3 bases and J gave up 5 bases; unmatched junction bases: 9. Germline V gene data show CDR1 as SGHRS and CDR2 as YFSETQ. The CDR3 here is CASSSTGTSFDEQYF. The DNA for the CDR3 is TGCGCCAGCAGCTCTACAGGGACTAGCTTCGACGAGCAGTACTTC.

Regarding this clonotype: One junction end does not reproduce the germline sequence, and a read error may be involved. The V call is TRBV20-1, the J call TRBJ2-3; perhaps TRBD2 as D (6 bases). This CDR3 comprises 15 residues. CDR1 and CDR2 from the germline V gene are DFQATT and SNEGSKA (reference sequence). In DNA, the CDR3 is TGCAGTGCTAGATACCCGACTAGTAGGGGAGATAAGCAGTATTTT. Its translation: CSARYPTSRGDKQYF.

This rearrangement joins TRBV5-1 to TRBJ2-7; 10 positions match TRBD1. Trimming at V came to 7 bases and at J to 4 bases, leaving 2 bases not matched to a gene. In germline, CDR1 is SGHRS, CDR2 YFSETQ. The CDR3 contains 12 residues. CDR3 sequence: CASGTGVYEQYF. DNA of the CDR3: TGCGCCAGCGGGACAGGGGTGTACGAGCAGTACTTC.

The J gene is TRBJ1-1, the V gene TRBV12-3 or TRBV12-4; TRBD1 might be the D (6 bases). CDR3 length: 13 residues. The ends were cut back, 4 bases at V and 8 bases at J, with 14 bases in the middle. CDR3 sequence reads: CASSYREGREAFF. The CDR3 region has the DNA TGTGCCAGCAGTTACAGGGAGGGTCGAGAAGCTTTCTTT.

As regards this clonotype: This clone may be a read error of a much larger clone one base away. The chain combines TRBV7-9 with TRBJ2-7; TRBD2 agrees at 7 bases. The CDR3 has 11 residues. Looked up from germline, CDR1 is SEHNR and CDR2 is FQNEAQ (reference sequence). For the CDR3, the DNA is TGTGCGTGGGGGGGACTATACGAGCAGTACTTC. Translated: CAWGGLYEQYF.

This clonotype was detected ten times or more. The rearrangement links TRBV7-8 to TRBJ1-5; TRBD1 is a possible D gene (5 bases). V dropped 5 bases and J dropped 5 bases, with 16 bases sitting between them. The length of the CDR3 is 15 residues. Germline-derived CDR1 and CDR2 are SGHVS and FQNEAQ. The CDR3 region has the DNA TGTGCCAGCAGCGTCTATGGACGGGACGATCAGCCCCAGCATTTT. Translated: CASSVYGRDDQPQHF.

This clonotype was picked up many times. The chain uses TRBV7-3 and TRBJ2-2, with 12 bases identical to TRBD2. The junction had 1 base not matched to a gene; V was cut back by 2 bases and J by 6 bases. The CDR3 consists of 15 residues. CDR1 is SGHTA, CDR2 FQGTGA, per germline. CDR3 protein: CASSLSSGRAGELFF. The CDR3 DNA sequence: TGTGCCAGCAGCTTATCTAGCGGGAGGGCCGGGGAGCTGTTTTTT.

This clonotype was recorded at least ten times. The chain couples TRBV9 to TRBJ1-5, with a weak D call TRBD1 (6 bases). Germline CDR1 is SGDLS and CDR2 is YYNGEE. Trimming cost V 3 bases and J 3 bases, with 10 bases left between them. This CDR3 contains 14 residues. As DNA, the CDR3 is TGTGCCAGCAGCGGAGGGACAATCAATCAGCCCCAGCATTTT. Protein product: CASSGGTINQPQHF.

This clonotype was observed many times. The genes are TRBV7-3 and TRBJ2-1; TRBD1 or TRBD2 may be the D gene (5 bases each). Germline V gives CDR1 SGHTA, CDR2 FQGTGA. V gave up 2 bases and J gave up 7 bases, with 18 bases separating them. The CDR3 covers 16 residues. The CDR3 region is CASSLWDIGWGNEQFF. CDR3 DNA: TGTGCCAGCAGCTTATGGGATATAGGTTGGGGGAATGAGCAGTTCTTC.

The chain recombines TRBV7-8 with TRBJ2-5; D could derive from TRBD1 or TRBD2 (5 bases each). V was shortened by 8 bases and J by 5 bases, with 15 bases between the two germline ends. This CDR3 spans 13 amino acids. Germline V lookup: CDR1 SGHVS, CDR2 FQNEAQ. The CDR3 is CASGATWGETQYF. CDR3 DNA sequence: TGTGCCAGCGGAGCCACCTGGGGGGAGACCCAGTACTTC.

This clonotype was observed many times. The chain has TRBV20-1 and TRBJ2-1, with TRBD1 matching 9 bases. Germline lookup yields CDR1 DFQATT and CDR2 SNEGSKA (reference sequence). V shed 4 bases and J 4 bases; nucleotides not matched to a gene: 8. The CDR3 totals 15 residues. CDR3 loop: CSANPPGQGYNEQFF. The CDR3, as DNA: TGCAGTGCTAACCCTCCGGGACAGGGATACAATGAGCAGTTCTTC.

The chain has TRBV7-9 and TRBJ2-1; D not resolved. Trimming removed 2 bases at V and 9 bases at J, with 11 bases between. Germline V CDR1 and CDR2: SEHNR, FQNEAQ (reference sequence). CDR3 length: 13 residues. CDR3 coding DNA: TGTGCCAGCAGCTTATTGGCGGAAGGTGAGCAGTTCTTC. Its protein is CASSLLAEGEQFF.

Note on this clonotype: This clone may be a read error of a much larger clone one base away. The J gene is TRBJ2-1, the V gene TRBV18; D is unclear. Trimming removed 6 bases at V and 7 bases at J, with 10 bases between. CDR3 size: 12 residues. In germline, CDR1 is KGHSH, CDR2 LQKENI. The CDR3 DNA sequence: TGTGCCAGCTCCTATTTCGGGAATGAGCAGTTCTTC. Residues: CASSYFGNEQFF.

This clonotype was observed many times. The chain is built from TRBV4-3 and TRBJ2-3; 11 bases align to TRBD2. V gave up 1 base and J gave up 5 bases; unmatched junction bases: 5. Germline V lookup: CDR1 LGHNA, CDR2 YSLEER. The CDR3 is made up of 16 amino acids. The chain's CDR3 is CASSQGLAGGGDTQYF. CDR3 DNA: TGCGCCAGCAGCCAAGGGCTAGCGGGAGGCGGAGATACGCAGTATTTT.

This clonotype showed up many times. V and J are TRBV20-1 and TRBJ2-7; 9 bases agree with TRBD2. Trimming at V came to 6 bases and at J to 2 bases, leaving 14 bases not matched to a gene. Germline CDR1 is DFQATT and CDR2 is SNEGSKA (reference sequence). The CDR3 runs 16 residues. CDR3 DNA sequence: TGCAGTGCCGCAAGCGTCCTAGCGGGGCCCCCCTACGAGCAGTACTTC. Translation gives CSAASVLAGPPYEQYF.

This clonotype was picked up many times. The chain recombines TRBV6-2 or TRBV6-3 with TRBJ2-1; TRBD1 aligns across 7 bases. Germline V lookup: CDR1 MNHEY, CDR2 SVGEGT. With V trimmed by 5 bases and J by 8 bases, 3 bases remained unmatched. The CDR3 is 12 residues long. The CDR3: CASSRQGYEQFF. In DNA, the CDR3 is TGTGCCAGCAGTCGACAGGGCTATGAGCAGTTCTTC.

This clonotype has a count of ten or more. This rearrangement joins TRBV7-2 to TRBJ2-7; TRBD2 matches at 12 bases. Germline V lookup: CDR1 SGHTA, CDR2 FQGNSA. The V gene end was trimmed by 3 bases and the J gene end by 3 bases; junction bases not matched to a gene: 3. The CDR3 spans 15 residues. CDR3: CASSFGLAGFYEQYF. CDR3 DNA: TGTGCCAGCAGCTTTGGACTAGCGGGGTTCTACGAGCAGTACTTC. Variable domain in full (rest from reference TRBV7-2 and TRBJ2-7): GAGVSQSPSNKVTEKGKDVELRCDPISGHTALYWYRQSLGQGLEFLIYFQGNSAPDKSGLPSDRFSAERTGGSVSTLTIQRTQQEDSAVYLCASSFGLAGFYEQYFGPGTRLTVT.

This clonotype was observed many times. This chain links TRBV7-2 with TRBJ2-3, with D maybe TRBD2 (5 bases). Germline CDR1 is SGHTA and CDR2 is FQGNSA. This CDR3 region has 13 residues. V lost 1 base and J lost 5, with 7 bases in between. The CDR3 DNA sequence: TGTGCCAGCAGCTTAGGCGGGCTAGATACGCAGTATTTT. Translated, it gives CASSLGGLDTQYF.

This clonotype was seen ten or more times. The CDR3 region is CASSPLGVDPLHF. CDR3 sequence (DNA): TGCGCCAGCAGCCCCCTGGGGGTTGATCCCCTCCACTTT. The rearrangement uses TRBV5-1 and TRBJ1-6; D is possibly TRBD1 (5 bases). In germline, CDR1 is SGHRS, CDR2 YFSETQ. Trimming removed 4 bases from V and 13 bases from J, with 15 bases in between. This CDR3 spans 13 amino acids.